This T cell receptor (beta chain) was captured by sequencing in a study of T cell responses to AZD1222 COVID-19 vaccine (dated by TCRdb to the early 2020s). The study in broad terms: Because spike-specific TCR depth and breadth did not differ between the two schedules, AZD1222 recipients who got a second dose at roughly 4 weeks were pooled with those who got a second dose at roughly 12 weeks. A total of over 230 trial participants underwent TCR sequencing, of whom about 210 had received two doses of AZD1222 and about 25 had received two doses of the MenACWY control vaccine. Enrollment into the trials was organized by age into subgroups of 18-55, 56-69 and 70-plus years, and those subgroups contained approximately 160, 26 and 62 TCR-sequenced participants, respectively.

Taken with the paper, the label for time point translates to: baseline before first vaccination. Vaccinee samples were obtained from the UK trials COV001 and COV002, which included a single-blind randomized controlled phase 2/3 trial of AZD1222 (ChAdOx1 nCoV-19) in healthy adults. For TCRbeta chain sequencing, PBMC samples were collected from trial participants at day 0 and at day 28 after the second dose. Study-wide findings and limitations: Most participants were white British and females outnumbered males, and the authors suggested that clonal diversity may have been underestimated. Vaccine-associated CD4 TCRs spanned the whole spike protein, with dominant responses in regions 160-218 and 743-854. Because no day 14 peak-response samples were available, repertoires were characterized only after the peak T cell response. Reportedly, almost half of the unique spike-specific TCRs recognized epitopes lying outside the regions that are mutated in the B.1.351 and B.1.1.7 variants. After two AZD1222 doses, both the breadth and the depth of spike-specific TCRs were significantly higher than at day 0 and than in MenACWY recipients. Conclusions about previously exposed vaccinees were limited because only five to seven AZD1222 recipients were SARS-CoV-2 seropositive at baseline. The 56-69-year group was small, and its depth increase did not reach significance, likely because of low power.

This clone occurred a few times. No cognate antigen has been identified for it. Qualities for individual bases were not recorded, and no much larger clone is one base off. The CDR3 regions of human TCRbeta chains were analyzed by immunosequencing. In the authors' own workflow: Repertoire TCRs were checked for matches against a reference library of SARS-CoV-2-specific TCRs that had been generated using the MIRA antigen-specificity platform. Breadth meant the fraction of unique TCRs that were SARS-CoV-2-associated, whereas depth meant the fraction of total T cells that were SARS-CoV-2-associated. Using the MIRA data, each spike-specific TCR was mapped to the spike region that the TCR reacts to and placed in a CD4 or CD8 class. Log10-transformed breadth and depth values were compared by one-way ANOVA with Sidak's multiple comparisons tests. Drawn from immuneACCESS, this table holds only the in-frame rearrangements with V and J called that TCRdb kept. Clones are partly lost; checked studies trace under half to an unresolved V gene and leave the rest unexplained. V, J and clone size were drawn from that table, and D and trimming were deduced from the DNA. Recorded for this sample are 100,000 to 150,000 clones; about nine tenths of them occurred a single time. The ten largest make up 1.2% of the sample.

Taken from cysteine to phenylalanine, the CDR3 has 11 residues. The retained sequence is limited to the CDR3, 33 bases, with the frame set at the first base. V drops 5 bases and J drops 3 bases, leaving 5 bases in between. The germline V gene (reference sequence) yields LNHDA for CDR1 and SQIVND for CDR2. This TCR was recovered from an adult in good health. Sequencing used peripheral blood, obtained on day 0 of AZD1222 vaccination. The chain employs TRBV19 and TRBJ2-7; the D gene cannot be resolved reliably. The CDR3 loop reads CASSGGYEQYF. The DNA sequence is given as TGTGCCAGTAGTGGCGGCTACGAGCAGTACTTC.